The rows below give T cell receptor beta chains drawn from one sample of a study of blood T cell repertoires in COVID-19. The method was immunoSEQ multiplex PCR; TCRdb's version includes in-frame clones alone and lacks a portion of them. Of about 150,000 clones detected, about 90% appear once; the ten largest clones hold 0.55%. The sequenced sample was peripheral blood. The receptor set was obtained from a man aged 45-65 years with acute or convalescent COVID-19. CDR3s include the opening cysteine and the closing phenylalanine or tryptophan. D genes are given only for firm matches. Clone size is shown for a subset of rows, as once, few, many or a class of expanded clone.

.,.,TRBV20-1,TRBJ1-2,CSASGGGNYGYTF,TGCAGTGCGAGTGGGGGAGGGAACTATGGCTACACCTTC
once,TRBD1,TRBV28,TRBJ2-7,CASSLGTGVSYEQYF,TGTGCCAGCAGTTTAGGGACAGGAGTGTCCTACGAGCAGTACTTC
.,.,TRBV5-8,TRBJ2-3,CASSLQGQGLKDTQYF,TGTGCCAGCAGCTTGCAAGGACAGGGACTAAAGGATACGCAGTATTTT
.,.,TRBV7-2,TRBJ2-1,CASSLTMSSYNEQFF,TGTGCCAGCAGTCTCACCATGAGCTCCTACAATGAGCAGTTCTTC
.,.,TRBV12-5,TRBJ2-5,CASGSGLSETQYF,TGTGCTAGTGGTTCTGGACTTTCCGAGACCCAGTACTTC
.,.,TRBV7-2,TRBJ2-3,CASSPGVQVDTQYF,TGTGCCAGCAGCCCGGGGGTTCAGGTAGATACGCAGTATTTT
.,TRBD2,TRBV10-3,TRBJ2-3,CAISFTSGSTNTDTQYF,TGTGCCATCAGCTTTACTAGCGGGAGTACCAACACAGATACGCAGTATTTT
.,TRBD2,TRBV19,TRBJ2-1,CASSPAQAGGYFSSYNEQFF,TGTGCCAGTAGTCCCGCCCAAGCGGGGGGATATTTTAGCTCCTACAATGAGCAGTTCTTC
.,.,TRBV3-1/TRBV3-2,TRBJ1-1,CASSQGRLVTEAFF,TGTGCCAGCAGCCAAGGGCGGTTGGTCACTGAAGCTTTCTTT
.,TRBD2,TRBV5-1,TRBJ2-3,CASSWALLAGDTDTQYF,TGCGCCAGCAGCTGGGCGCTTCTAGCGGGGGACACAGATACGCAGTATTTT
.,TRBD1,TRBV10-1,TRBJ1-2,CASSETGTGEFHYGYTF,TGCGCCAGCAGTGAAACCGGGACAGGGGAATTTCACTATGGCTACACCTTC
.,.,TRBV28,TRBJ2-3,CASSRGDTQYF,TGTGCCAGCAGTCGGGGGGATACGCAGTATTTT
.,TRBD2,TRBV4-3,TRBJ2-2,CASSQGTSGGRVIGELFF,TGCGCCAGCAGCCAAGGGACTAGCGGGGGCAGGGTCATCGGGGAGCTGTTTTTT
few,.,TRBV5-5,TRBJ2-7,CASSLAVLGDVGGTYEQYF,TGTGCCAGCAGCTTAGCCGTGTTAGGTGACGTTGGCGGAACCTACGAGCAGTACTTC
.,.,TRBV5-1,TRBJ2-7,CASSLGGNDYEQYF,TGCGCCAGCAGCTTGGGCGGGAATGACTACGAGCAGTACTTC
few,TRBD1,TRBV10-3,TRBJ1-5,CAISPKADRDGQPQHF,TGTGCCATCAGTCCCAAAGCAGACAGGGATGGTCAGCCCCAGCATTTT
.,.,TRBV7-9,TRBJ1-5,CASSLGQVHQPQHF,TGTGCCAGCAGCTTAGGCCAGGTTCATCAGCCCCAGCATTTT
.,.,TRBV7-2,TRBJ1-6,CASSPGPYSPLHF,TGTGCCAGCAGCCCTGGGCCCTATTCACCCCTCCACTTT
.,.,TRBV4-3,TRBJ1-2,CASSHSIPSYGYTF,TGCGCCAGCAGCCATAGCATTCCCTCCTATGGCTACACCTTC
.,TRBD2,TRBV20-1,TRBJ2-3,CSASSASGSTDTQYF,TGCAGTGCTAGTAGCGCTAGCGGGAGCACAGATACGCAGTATTTT
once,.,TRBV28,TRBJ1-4,CASSLAPRGEKLFF,TGTGCCAGCAGTTTGGCTCCTCGGGGTGAAAAACTGTTTTTT
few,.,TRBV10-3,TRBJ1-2,CAIGKGNYGYTF,TGTGCCATCGGGAAGGGGAACTATGGCTACACCTTC
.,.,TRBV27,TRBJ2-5,CASSSRYWGEETQYF,TGTGCCAGCAGTTCCAGGTACTGGGGAGAAGAGACCCAGTACTTC
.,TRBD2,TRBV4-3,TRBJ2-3,CASSQPGLTTDTQYF,TGCGCCAGCAGCCAACCGGGACTAACGACAGATACGCAGTATTTT
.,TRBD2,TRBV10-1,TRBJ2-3,CASSGQAGTRTDTQYF,TGCGCCAGCTCGGGGCAAGCGGGAACTCGCACAGATACGCAGTATTTT